The sequence of this T cell receptor beta chain was determined in a study of regulatory T cells in long-lasting Graves disease. Libraries of TCR beta came from iRepertoire HTBI primers plus Arm-PCR of CDR3 regions. TCRdb processed the multiplex PCR reads anew with MiXCR; each CDR3 protein has one entry. The table lists over 650,000 distinct CDR3 sequences, 25% to 35% of them singletons, with roughly 40% in the top ten. The sample's time point: persistent/refractory GD, antithyroid drugs over 5 years with positive TRAb. PBMC RNA was the source of the TCR library. This receptor was obtained from a female donor with Graves disease. The sample consisted of peripheral blood mononuclear cells (PBMCs), taken when the disease was refractory, from a patient treated with antithyroid drugs.

The CDR3 sequence is CASSLVRRDLKAFF. The CDR3 nucleotides read TGTGCCAGCAGCTTAGTAAGGCGGGATTTGAAAGCTTTCTTT. The chain uses TRBV7-9 and TRBJ1-1; D is unclear. Germline V gene lookup returns CDR1 SEHNR and CDR2 FQNEAQ (reference sequence). V was cut by 1 base and J by 9 bases, with 15 bases left in between. The CDR3 contains 14 residues.